This T cell receptor beta chain was documented in a study of T cells in Graves' hyperthyroidism and ophthalmopathy. The TCR beta CDR3 regions underwent amplification using RNA transcripts as the source. HTBI primers drove first-round RT-PCR of the TCR CDR3. Via MiXCR, TCRdb re-called the multiplex PCR reads, giving one row per CDR3 protein. Altogether some 600,000 distinct CDR3 sequences are present, 11% to 15% being singletons, with the ten largest covering roughly 6.2%. Specimen: blood. The receptor comes from a woman aged 25 to 39 with Graves' hyperthyroidism that later progressed to Graves' ophthalmopathy.

This CDR3 is CASSQDRRYQETQYF. The CDR3 coding sequence is TGTGCCAGCAGCCAAGACAGGAGGTACCAAGAGACCCAGTACTTC. The rearrangement uses TRBV28 and TRBJ2-5; possibly TRBD1 for D (6 bases). Germline V gene sequence: CDR1 MDHEN, CDR2 SYDVKM. The CDR3 sequence is 15 residues long. Deletions cut 6 bases from V and 0 bases from J, with 14 bases between.